The 8 T cell receptor beta chains below all came from one sample that was sequenced in a study of T-cell memory formation after mild COVID-19. TCRdb used MiXCR to reprocess the 5' RACE reads, holding one entry per CDR3 protein. The repertoire holds roughly 280,000 distinct CDR3 sequences, with about 17% as singletons. Sequencing was performed on PBMCs or a T cell subset sorted from them (not recorded which). Source of these receptors: a man younger than 35 who had mild COVID-19 (a few samples of this study predate the infection). Cell type and time point are not known.

This clonotype was detected a few times. V is TRBV6-1 and J is TRBJ2-7, with D hard to call. CDR1 MNHNS and CDR2 SASEGT come from the germline V gene. V lost 1 base and J lost 2, with 12 bases in between. The CDR3 length is 15 residues. The CDR3 DNA is TGTGCCAGCAGTGAAGTAAATTCCCCGACCTACGAGCAGTACTTC. Translation: CASSEVNSPTYEQYF.

V gene TRBV7-2 combines with J gene TRBJ2-3, with 8 bases identical to TRBD2. The junction had 11 bases not matched to a gene; V was cut back by 8 bases and J by 13 bases. Germline V CDR1 and CDR2: SGHTA, FQGNSA. The CDR3 is 12 residues long. CDR3 sequence reads: CASGPGGGREYF. The CDR3, as DNA: TGTGCCAGCGGACCCGGGGGGGGACGGGAGTATTTT.

V usage is TRBV5-1 and J usage is TRBJ2-1; 10 positions agree with TRBD1. Trimming removed 4 bases from V and 9 bases from J; junction bases left unmatched: 10. Germline values: CDR1 SGHRS, CDR2 YFSETQ. The CDR3 has 15 residues. The CDR3 here is CASSPPGQGRGEQFF. CDR3 coding DNA: TGCGCCAGCAGCCCCCCGGGACAGGGGAGAGGTGAGCAGTTCTTC.

This clonotype was seen ten or more times. The chain carries TRBV7-2 and TRBJ2-3, with unresolved D. Germline V CDR1 and CDR2: SGHTA, FQGNSA. V was cut by 5 bases and J by 10 bases, with 13 bases left in between. This CDR3 comprises 12 residues. CDR3 loop: CASSPLMGSQYF. The DNA for the CDR3 is TGTGCCAGCAGCCCATTGATGGGATCGCAGTATTTT.

This chain links TRBV11-2 with TRBJ1-1, with 7 bases fitting TRBD1. Germline V lookup: CDR1 SGHAT, CDR2 FQNNGV. This CDR3 region has 13 residues. V shed 2 bases and J 6 bases; nucleotides not matched to a gene: 3. This chain's CDR3 is CASSLTGQPEAFF. The CDR3 DNA reads as TGTGCCAGCAGCTTAACGGGACAGCCTGAAGCTTTCTTT.

The chain is built from TRBV2 and TRBJ1-2; no definite D call. V dropped 7 bases and J dropped 5 bases, with 17 bases sitting between them. Germline CDR1 and CDR2: SNHLY and FYNNEI. This CDR3 spans 14 amino acids. CDR3 amino acids: CASKTKMGIYGYTF. CDR3 coding DNA: TGTGCCAGCAAAACCAAAATGGGCATATATGGCTACACCTTC. Together with reference TRBV2 and TRBJ1-2, the CDR3 gives the full variable domain: EPEVTQTPSHQVTQMGQEVILRCVPISNHLYFYWYRQILGQKVEFLVSFYNNEISEKSEIFDDQFSVERPDGSNFTLKIRSTKLEDSAMYFCASKTKMGIYGYTFGSGTRLTVV.

The rearrangement joins TRBV9 to TRBJ1-1; D is unclear. V was trimmed by 0 bases and J by 0 bases, leaving 3 bases between them. CDR3 size: 13 residues. CDR1 SGDLS and CDR2 YYNGEE come from the germline V gene. The CDR3 DNA reads TGTGCCAGCAGCGTAGCGGTGAACACTGAAGCTTTCTTT. Amino acids: CASSVAVNTEAFF.

This sequence joins TRBV10-3 and TRBJ1-1; D gene unclear. Per the germline V gene, CDR1 is ENHRY and CDR2 is SYGVKD. The CDR3 length is 16 residues. V lost 7 bases to trimming and J lost 1 base, with 19 bases between them. DNA for the CDR3: TGTGCCATCACCACGGGGTCCCGGGAAGCGAACACTGAAGCTTTCTTT. It yields the protein CAITTGSREANTEAFF.